Presented here are 10 T cell receptor beta chains from one specimen sequenced in a study of tissue T cells after allogeneic stem cell transplantation. Libraries were prepared by immunoSEQ multiplex PCR; TCRdb keeps only in-frame clonotypes and omits some of them. The sample holds several thousand clones, roughly 60% seen once. This specimen consisted of duodenum tissue, obtained at autopsy. The receptors shown here come from a female donor older than 55 with lung cancer.

The V call is TRBV6-6, the J call TRBJ1-2; D not resolved. The CDR3 has 13 residues. Germline CDR1 reads MNHNY; CDR2 reads SVGAGI (reference sequence). The V end was cut by 6 bases, the J end by 4 bases, with 12 bases between. The chain's CDR3 is CASSLMDGYGYTF. The CDR3 DNA sequence: TGTGCCAGCAGCCTCATGGACGGCTATGGCTACACCTTC.

By its share, this clone is medium-sized. This chain connects TRBV5-1 to TRBJ1-2; D unresolved. Germline lookup yields CDR1 SGHRS and CDR2 YFSETQ. The CDR3 is 13 residues long. Deletions cut 0 bases from V and 0 bases from J, with 3 bases between. The CDR3 coding sequence is TGCGCCAGCAGCTTGGCCCCTAACTATGGCTACACCTTC. It translates to CASSLAPNYGYTF.

The rearrangement links TRBV7-3 to TRBJ1-1; 7 bases map to TRBD1. Germline V gives CDR1 SGHTA, CDR2 FQGTGA. The CDR3 totals 16 residues. Trimming took 0 bases from V and 3 from J; bases not matched to a gene: 7. CDR3 nucleotides: TGTGCCAGCAGCTTAACGGTGGACAGGCCTCACACTGAAGCTTTCTTT. As protein: CASSLTVDRPHTEAFF.

This clone was seen a handful of times. The rearrangement uses TRBV3-1 (or the pseudogene TRBV3-2) and TRBJ1-2; D uncertain. Germline CDR1 reads LGHDT; CDR2 reads YNNKEL (reference sequence). The V end was cut by 4 bases, the J end by 3 bases, with 9 bases between. The length of the CDR3 is 13 residues. The CDR3 nucleotides are TGTGCCAGCAGCCGAGGCACCCACTATGGCTACACCTTC. Translation: CASSRGTHYGYTF.

The J gene is TRBJ2-5, the V gene TRBV7-3, with 8 bases aligning to TRBD1. With V trimmed by 8 bases and J by 2 bases, 10 bases remained unmatched. Germline V gene lookup returns CDR1 SGHTA and CDR2 FQGTGA. This CDR3 is built from 15 residues. CDR3 residues: CASRPTGVTQETQYF. The CDR3 DNA reads TGTGCCAGCCGCCCGACAGGGGTGACTCAAGAGACCCAGTACTTC.

The chain combines TRBV7-2 with TRBJ2-5; 9 nucleotides agree with TRBD2. Per the germline V gene, CDR1 is SGHTA and CDR2 is FQGNSA. Losses at the gene ends were 7 bases for V and 5 bases for J; bases not matched to a gene: 8. The CDR3 consists of 14 residues. CDR3 coding DNA: TGTGCCAGCAAACCTAGCGGGGCCCTGGAGACCCAGTACTTC. It is translated as CASKPSGALETQYF.

The chain is built from TRBV2 and TRBJ1-5; D may be TRBD1 (6 bases). The V and J ends lost 5 bases and 0 bases respectively, with 11 bases between them. Germline V gene data show CDR1 as SNHLY and CDR2 as FYNNEI. This CDR3 is built from 15 residues. The CDR3 DNA is TGTGCCAGCAGTCAAGACAGGCATAGCAATCAGCCCCAGCATTTT. Amino acid sequence: CASSQDRHSNQPQHF.

The count of this clone is one. This chain joins TRBV5-6 and TRBJ1-4, with D tentatively TRBD1 (6 bases). V was cut by 5 bases and J by 0 bases, with 8 bases left in between. CDR1 is SGHDT, CDR2 YYEEEE, per germline. This CDR3 contains 14 residues. The CDR3, as DNA: TGTGCCAGCAGGAGGGGGGCAACTAATGAAAAACTGTTTTTT. Translated, it gives CASRRGATNEKLFF.

The chain employs TRBV12-1 and TRBJ1-4; the table's D call of TRBD1 was not tested on the DNA. TRBV12-1 is deemed a pseudogene. The CDR3 has 18 amino acids. CDR3 sequence (DNA): TGTGCCAGCAGCTTGGGACAGGGGGACACCGCAACTAATGAAAAACTGTTTTTT. It codes for CASSLGQGDTATNEKLFF.

V usage is TRBV5-4 and J usage is TRBJ1-2; 8 bases fit TRBD1. J gave up 3 bases and V 1 base, and 5 bases lay outside the gene matches. CDR3 length equals 15 residues. Per the germline V gene, CDR1 is SGHNT and CDR2 is YYREEE (reference sequence). CDR3 region: CASSLTGGMDYGYTF. The CDR3 DNA is TGTGCCAGCAGCTTGACAGGGGGGATGGACTATGGCTACACCTTC.